This T cell receptor beta chain comes out of a study of T-cell reconstitution after alpha-beta-depleted transplantation in children. Study outcomes and limitations: Certain patients had high TCRbeta diversity at day 60, and it came from recipient T cells and thymic progenitors that survived. Expanded clones from the graft, numbering several hundred, reportedly supplied alpha-beta T cells about two months after transplant. The authors attributed T-cell counts and diversity one year after transplant mostly to newly produced T cells.

TCRbeta library construction was performed incorporating unique molecular identifiers. One entry per CDR3 protein results from TCRdb running MiXCR on the PCR reads. The sample carries about 640,000 distinct CDR3 sequences, about an eighth recorded once. The table lists this clonotype with a few counts. Its antigen is undetermined. Germline V CDR1 and CDR2: SQVTM, ANQGSEA. The CDR3 is 17 amino acids. The V gene end was trimmed by 3 bases and the J gene end by 0 bases; junction bases not matched to a gene: 7. Here the sequenced sample was PBMCs, mostly from graft donor cells, taken 360 days after TCRalphabeta/CD19-depleted stem cell transplant. The sequence was collected from a male patient younger than 18 who had a stem cell transplant for acute myeloid leukemia, so the T cells may come from the graft donor. The V call is TRBV29-1, the J call TRBJ2-2, with 10 bases fitting TRBD1. This chain's CDR3 is CSVDSRTGGTNTGELFF. The CDR3 DNA follows: TGCAGCGTTGATTCGAGGACAGGGGGTACGAACACCGGGGAGCTGTTTTTT.